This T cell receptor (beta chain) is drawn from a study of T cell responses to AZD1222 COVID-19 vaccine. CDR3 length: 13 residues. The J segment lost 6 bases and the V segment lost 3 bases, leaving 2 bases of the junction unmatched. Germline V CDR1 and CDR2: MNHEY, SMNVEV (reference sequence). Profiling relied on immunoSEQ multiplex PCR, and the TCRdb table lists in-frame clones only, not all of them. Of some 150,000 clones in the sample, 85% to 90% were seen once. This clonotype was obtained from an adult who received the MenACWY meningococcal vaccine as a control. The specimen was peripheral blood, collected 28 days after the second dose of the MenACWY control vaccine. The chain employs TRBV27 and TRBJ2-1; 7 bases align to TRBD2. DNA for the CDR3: TGTGCCAGCAGTTTTCGCGGGAGCAATGAGCAGTTCTTC. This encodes CASSFRGSNEQFF.